These 10 T cell receptor beta chains were sequenced from one sample in a study of blood T cells in healthy people across ages. With a J-beta primer mix and a sample-barcoded 5' primer, a second PCR ran roughly 6 to 11 cycles. TCRdb re-analysed the 5' RACE reads in MiXCR, keeping a single row per CDR3 protein. The sample lists more than 750,000 distinct CDR3 sequences, about 28% seen once, with about 10% in the top ten. These sequences were also reported in another study, on T cells of mothers and their children.

The source material was blood. These receptors came from a woman aged 40 to 50 in good health.

Of note for this clonotype: An end of the junction differs from the germline gene, which may be a read error. The CDR3 is CVSSLASGAEQYF. DNA for the CDR3: TGCGTCAGCAGCTTGGCTAGCGGGGCCGAGCAGTACTTC. J is TRBJ2-7 and V is TRBV5-1, with 9 bases aligning to TRBD2. Germline CDR1 and CDR2: SGHRS and YFSETQ. CDR3 length: 13 amino acids.

Note on this clonotype: The CDR3 does not close with the conserved phenylalanine or tryptophan, likely indicating a read error. The V and J genes are TRBV15 and TRBJ1-2, with a weak D call TRBD1 (5 bases). Germline V gives CDR1 LNHNV, CDR2 YYDKDF (reference sequence). The V end was cut by 5 bases, the J end by 5 bases, with 12 bases between. CDR3 length: 13 residues. For the CDR3, the DNA is TGTGCCACCAGCCCCGACAGCTGGTATGGCTACACCTGC. Amino acids: CATSPDSWYGYTC.

The chain has TRBV11-3 and TRBJ2-2; D is unresolved. The CDR3 contains 14 residues. Germline V lookup: CDR1 SGHNT, CDR2 YENEEA. V shed 1 base and J shed 4 bases, with 7 bases lying between them. CDR3 amino acids: CASSLGPSTGELFF. DNA for the CDR3: TGTGCCAGCAGCTTAGGGCCAAGCACCGGGGAGCTGTTTTTT.

This clonotype was detected many times. The J gene is TRBJ2-1, the V gene TRBV7-2, with D possibly TRBD2 on 6 matching bases. The CDR3 runs 15 residues. With 6 bases removed from V and 3 bases from J, the gap between germline ends came to 15 bases. Per germline, CDR1 SGHTA and CDR2 FQGNSA. The CDR3 region has the DNA TGTGCCAGCAGTGTCGGGACTCACAACTACAATGAGCAGTTCTTC. It specifies CASSVGTHNYNEQFF.

V is TRBV29-1 and J is TRBJ1-1; D is uncertain. The germline CDR1 and CDR2 sequences are SQVTM and ANQGSEA. CDR3 length: 14 residues. V dropped 5 bases and J dropped 1 base, with 14 bases sitting between them. The CDR3 is CSVIMQTQNTEAFF. CDR3 in DNA: TGCAGCGTTATCATGCAGACCCAGAACACTGAAGCTTTCTTT.

This chain connects TRBV28 to TRBJ1-2, with 7 bases lining up with TRBD1. The V gene's germline CDR1 is MDHEN and CDR2 SYDVKM. CDR3 length equals 18 residues. The V segment lost 5 bases and the J segment 0 bases; nucleotides outside the gene matches: 15. CDR3 sequence reads: CASSGPVPGQRSNYGYTF. In DNA form, the CDR3 reads TGTGCCAGCAGTGGGCCCGTACCGGGACAGCGATCTAACTATGGCTACACCTTC.

This clonotype was detected only a few times. The chain joins TRBV7-9 to TRBJ2-4; D unresolved. V was pared by 2 bases and J by 6 bases, with 8 bases between. The germline CDR1 and CDR2 sequences are SEHNR and FQNEAQ (reference sequence). The CDR3 has 13 residues. The CDR3 here is CASSLSDLNIQYF. The CDR3, as DNA: TGTGCCAGCAGCTTATCGGATCTAAACATTCAGTACTTC.

As concerns this clonotype: One base away lies a much larger clone, so this may be a sequencing read error. The chain recombines TRBV27 with TRBJ1-2; D remains ambiguous. Germline lookup yields CDR1 MNHEY and CDR2 SMNVEV (reference sequence). This CDR3 has 13 amino acids. In DNA form, the CDR3 reads TGTGCCTGCAGCCCAATGGGAAACTATGGCTACACCTTC. The encoded protein is CACSPMGNYGYTF.

In regard to this clonotype: This sequence may be a read error, since a much larger clone differs from it by one base. The genes are TRBV15 and TRBJ2-5; no definite D call. The germline V gene has CDR1 LNHNV and CDR2 YYDKDF (reference sequence). The CDR3 covers 16 residues. V was cut by 0 bases and J by 5 bases, with 16 bases left in between. This chain's CDR3 is CATSRDLVSLRETQYF. The CDR3 bases are TGTGCCACCAGCAGAGATTTAGTGAGTCTGCGTGAGACCCAGTACTTC.

In this sample, this clonotype turned up many times. Relative to the germline gene, one junction end is altered; a read error may explain this. Here the CDR3 DNA reads TGCAGTGCTACCTCCGGGACATACTACGGCTACACCTTC. Translation gives CSATSGTYYGYTF. The chain links TRBV20-1 to TRBJ1-2, with D perhaps matching TRBD1 (6 bases). Germline V gene lookup returns CDR1 DFQATT and CDR2 SNEGSKA (reference sequence). CDR3 size: 13 residues.